This TCR beta chain came from a study of CD4 T cell repertoires in COVID-19. Generated by immunoSEQ multiplex PCR, the TCRdb table keeps only in-frame clones and is missing some. The table shows around 23,000 clones, with roughly 93% occurring only once. The memory T cells were sequenced right after ex vivo isolation, without culture. Study-level points and caveats: SARS-CoV and/or HKU1 spike cultures shared between 7 and 25% of SARS-CoV-2 clonotypes.

Germline V gene sequence: CDR1 MDHEN, CDR2 SYDVKM. The CDR3 is made up of 16 amino acids. Trimming removed 6 bases from V and 0 bases from J; junction bases left unmatched: 6. This clone occurred a few times. Its matching antigen is unknown. J is TRBJ1-5 and V is TRBV28, with 9 nucleotides matching TRBD1. The clonotype comes from a human donor who had COVID-19. The source was circulating follicular helper CD4+ T cells (cTfh) from blood, collected before the COVID-19 pandemic. The CDR3 is CASRGTGQNSNQPQHF. CDR3 bases: TGTGCCAGCAGGGGGACAGGGCAAAATAGCAATCAGCCCCAGCATTTT.